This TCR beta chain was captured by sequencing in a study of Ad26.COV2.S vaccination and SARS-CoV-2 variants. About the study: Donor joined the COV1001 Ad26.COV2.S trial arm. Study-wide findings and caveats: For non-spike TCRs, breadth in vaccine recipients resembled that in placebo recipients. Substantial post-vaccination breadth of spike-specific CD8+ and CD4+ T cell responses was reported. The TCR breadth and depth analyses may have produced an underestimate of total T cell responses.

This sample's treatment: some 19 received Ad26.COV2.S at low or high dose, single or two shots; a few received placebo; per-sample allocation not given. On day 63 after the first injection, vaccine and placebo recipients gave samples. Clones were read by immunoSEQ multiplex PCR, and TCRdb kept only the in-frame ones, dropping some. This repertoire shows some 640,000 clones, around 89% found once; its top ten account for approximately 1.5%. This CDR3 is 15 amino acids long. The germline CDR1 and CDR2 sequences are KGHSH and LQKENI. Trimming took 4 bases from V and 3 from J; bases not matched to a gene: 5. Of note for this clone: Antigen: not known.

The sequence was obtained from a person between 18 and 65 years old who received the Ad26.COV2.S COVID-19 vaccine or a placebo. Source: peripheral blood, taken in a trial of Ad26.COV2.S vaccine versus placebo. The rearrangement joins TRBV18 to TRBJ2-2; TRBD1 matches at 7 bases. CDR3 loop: CASSRRQGDTGELFF. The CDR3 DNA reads TGTGCCAGCTCACGCCGACAGGGCGACACCGGGGAGCTGTTTTTT.